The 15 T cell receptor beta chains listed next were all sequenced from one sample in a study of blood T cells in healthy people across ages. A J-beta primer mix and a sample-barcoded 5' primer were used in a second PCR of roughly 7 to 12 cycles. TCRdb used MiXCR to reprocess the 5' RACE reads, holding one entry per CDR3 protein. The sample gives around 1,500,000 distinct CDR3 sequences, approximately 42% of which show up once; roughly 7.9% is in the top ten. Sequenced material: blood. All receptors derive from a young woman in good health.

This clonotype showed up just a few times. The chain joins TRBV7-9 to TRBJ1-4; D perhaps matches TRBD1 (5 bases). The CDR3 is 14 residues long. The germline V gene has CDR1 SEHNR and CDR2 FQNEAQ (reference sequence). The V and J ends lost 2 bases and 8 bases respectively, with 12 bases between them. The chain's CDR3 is CASSLLGLSEKLFF. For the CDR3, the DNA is TGTGCCAGCAGCTTATTGGGACTTTCGGAAAAACTGTTTTTT. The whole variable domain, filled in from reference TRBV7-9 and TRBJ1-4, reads DTGVSQNPRHKITKRGQNVTFRCDPISEHNRLYWYRQTLGQGPEFLTYFQNEAQLEKSRLLSDRFSAERPKGSFSTLEIQRTEQGDSAMYLCASSLLGLSEKLFFGSGTQLSVL.

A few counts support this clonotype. Here the CDR3 DNA reads TGCGCCAGCAGCGGCAAATTGACGCAAGCGGGCAATGAGCAGTTCTTC. This sequence encodes CASSGKLTQAGNEQFF. The chain employs TRBV5-1 and TRBJ2-1; a possible D gene is TRBD2 (6 bases). V dropped 4 bases and J dropped 6 bases, with 20 bases sitting between them. This CDR3 is built from 16 residues. The V gene's germline CDR1 is SGHRS and CDR2 YFSETQ.

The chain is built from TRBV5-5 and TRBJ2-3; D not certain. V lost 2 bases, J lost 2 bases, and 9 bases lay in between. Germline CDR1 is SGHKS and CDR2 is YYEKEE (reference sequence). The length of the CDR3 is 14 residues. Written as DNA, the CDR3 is TGTGCCAGCAGCTTATCGGCCCCCACAGATACGCAGTATTTT. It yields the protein CASSLSAPTDTQYF.

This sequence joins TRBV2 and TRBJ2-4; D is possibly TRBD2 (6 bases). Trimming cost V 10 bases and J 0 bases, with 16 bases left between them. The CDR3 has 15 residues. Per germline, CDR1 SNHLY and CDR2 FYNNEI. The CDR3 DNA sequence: TGTGCCACACACGCGGGGTTCATAGCCAAAAACATTCAGTACTTC. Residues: CATHAGFIAKNIQYF.

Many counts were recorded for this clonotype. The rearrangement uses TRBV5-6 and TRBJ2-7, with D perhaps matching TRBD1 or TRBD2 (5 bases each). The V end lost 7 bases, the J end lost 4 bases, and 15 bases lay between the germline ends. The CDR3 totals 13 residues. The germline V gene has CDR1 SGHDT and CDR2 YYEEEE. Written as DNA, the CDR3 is TGTGCCAGCGGCTACAGGTGGGGGTACGAGCAGTACTTC. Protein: CASGYRWGYEQYF.

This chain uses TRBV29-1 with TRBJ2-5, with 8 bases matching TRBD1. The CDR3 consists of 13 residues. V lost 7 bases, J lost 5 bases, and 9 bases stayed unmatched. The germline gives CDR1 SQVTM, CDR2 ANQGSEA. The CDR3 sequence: CSGDQGARETQYF. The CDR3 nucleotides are TGCAGCGGAGACCAGGGGGCGAGGGAGACCCAGTACTTC.

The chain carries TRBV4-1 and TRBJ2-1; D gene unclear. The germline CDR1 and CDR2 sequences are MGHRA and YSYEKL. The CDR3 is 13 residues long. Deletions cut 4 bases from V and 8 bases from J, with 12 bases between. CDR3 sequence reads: CASSPSQIDEQFF. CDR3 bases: TGCGCCAGCAGCCCCTCCCAGATTGATGAGCAGTTCTTC.

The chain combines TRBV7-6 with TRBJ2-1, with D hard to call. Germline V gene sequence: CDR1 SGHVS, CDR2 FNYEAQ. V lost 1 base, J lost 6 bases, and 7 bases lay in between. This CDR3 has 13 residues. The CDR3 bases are TGTGCCAGCAGCTTAGATGACGGCAATGAGCAGTTCTTC. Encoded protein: CASSLDDGNEQFF.

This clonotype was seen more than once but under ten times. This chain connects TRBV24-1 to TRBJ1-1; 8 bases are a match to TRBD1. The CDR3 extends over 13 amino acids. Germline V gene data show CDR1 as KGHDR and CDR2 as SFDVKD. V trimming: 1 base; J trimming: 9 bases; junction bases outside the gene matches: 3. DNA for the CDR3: TGTGCCACCAGTGATTTACCAGGGGGCAAAGCTTTCTTT. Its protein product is CATSDLPGGKAFF.

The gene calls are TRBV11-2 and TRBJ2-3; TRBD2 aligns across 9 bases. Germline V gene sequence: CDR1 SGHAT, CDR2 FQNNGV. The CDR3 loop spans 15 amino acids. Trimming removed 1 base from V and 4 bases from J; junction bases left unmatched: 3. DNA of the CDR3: TGTGCCAGCAGCTTAGGTAGCGGGAGTTCAGATACGCAGTATTTT. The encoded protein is CASSLGSGSSDTQYF.

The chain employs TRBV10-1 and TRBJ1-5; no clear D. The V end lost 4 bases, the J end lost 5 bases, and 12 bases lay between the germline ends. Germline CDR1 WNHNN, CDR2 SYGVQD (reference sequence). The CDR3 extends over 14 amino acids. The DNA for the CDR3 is TGCGCCAGCAGTGGAGGTCAGGTGGATCAGCCCCAGCATTTT. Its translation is CASSGGQVDQPQHF.

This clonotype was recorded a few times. The DNA for the CDR3 is TGCAGTGTGGCCAATTGGGGGAGACCTGAAGCTTTCTTT. Translating it yields CSVANWGRPEAFF. V and J are TRBV20-1 and TRBJ1-1; D may be TRBD1 (5 bases). In germline, CDR1 is DFQATT, CDR2 SNEGSKA (reference sequence). The CDR3 covers 13 residues. Trimming took 7 bases from V and 6 from J, leaving 18 bases between them.

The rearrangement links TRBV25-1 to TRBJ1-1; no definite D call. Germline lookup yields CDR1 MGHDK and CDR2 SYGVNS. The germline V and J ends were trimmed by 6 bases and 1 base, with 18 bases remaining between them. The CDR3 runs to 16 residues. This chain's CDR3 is CASSTPTGRWNTEAFF. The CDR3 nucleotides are TGTGCCAGCAGCACCCCTACCGGACGCTGGAACACTGAAGCTTTCTTT.

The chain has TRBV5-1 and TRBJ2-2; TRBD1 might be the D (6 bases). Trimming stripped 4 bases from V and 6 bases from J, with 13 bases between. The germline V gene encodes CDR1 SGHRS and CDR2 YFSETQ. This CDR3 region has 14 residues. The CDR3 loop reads CASSEQGFSGELFF. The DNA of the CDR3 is TGCGCCAGCAGCGAACAGGGTTTTTCCGGGGAGCTGTTTTTT.

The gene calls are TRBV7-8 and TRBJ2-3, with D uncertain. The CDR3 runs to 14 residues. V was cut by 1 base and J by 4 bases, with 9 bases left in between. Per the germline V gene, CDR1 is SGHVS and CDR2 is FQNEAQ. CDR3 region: CASSLGVFADTQYF. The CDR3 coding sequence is TGTGCCAGCAGCTTAGGGGTTTTCGCAGATACGCAGTATTTT.